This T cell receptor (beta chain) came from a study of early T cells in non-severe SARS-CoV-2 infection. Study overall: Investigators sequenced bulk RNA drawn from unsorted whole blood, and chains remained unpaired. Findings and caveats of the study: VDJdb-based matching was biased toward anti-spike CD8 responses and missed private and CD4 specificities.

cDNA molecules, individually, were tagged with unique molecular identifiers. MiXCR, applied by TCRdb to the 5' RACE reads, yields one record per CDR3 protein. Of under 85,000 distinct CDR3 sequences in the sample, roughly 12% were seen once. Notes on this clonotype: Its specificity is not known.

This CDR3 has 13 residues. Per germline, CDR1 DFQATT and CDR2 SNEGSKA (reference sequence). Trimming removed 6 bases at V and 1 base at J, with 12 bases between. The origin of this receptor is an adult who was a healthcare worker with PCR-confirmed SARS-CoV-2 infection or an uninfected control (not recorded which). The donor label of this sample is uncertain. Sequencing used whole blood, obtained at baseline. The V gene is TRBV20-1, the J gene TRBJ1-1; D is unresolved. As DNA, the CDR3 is TGCAGTGCCGCCAAACTGGGGAACACTGAAGCTTTCTTT. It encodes CSAAKLGNTEAFF.